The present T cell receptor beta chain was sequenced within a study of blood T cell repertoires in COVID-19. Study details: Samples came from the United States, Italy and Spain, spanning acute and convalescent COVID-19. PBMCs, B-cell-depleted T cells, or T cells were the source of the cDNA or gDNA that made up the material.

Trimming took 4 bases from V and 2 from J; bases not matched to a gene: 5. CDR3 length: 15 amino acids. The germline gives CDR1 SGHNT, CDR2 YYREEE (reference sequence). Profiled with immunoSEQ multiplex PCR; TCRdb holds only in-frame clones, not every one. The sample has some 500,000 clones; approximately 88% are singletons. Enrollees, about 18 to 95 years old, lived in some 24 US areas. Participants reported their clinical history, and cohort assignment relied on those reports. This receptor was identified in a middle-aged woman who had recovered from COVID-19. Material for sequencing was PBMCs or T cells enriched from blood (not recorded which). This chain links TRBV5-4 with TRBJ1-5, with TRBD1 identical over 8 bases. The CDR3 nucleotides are TGTGCCAGCAGCGTAGGGGGACAGGGCAATCAGCCCCAGCATTTT. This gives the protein CASSVGGQGNQPQHF.